A single sample is the source of the 27 T cell receptor beta chains below, sequenced in a study of blood T cell repertoires in COVID-19. The assay was immunoSEQ multiplex PCR, and TCRdb's table has in-frame clones only and misses some. This table has 150,000 to 200,000 clones, approximately 95% appearing once. Sequencing used peripheral blood. These receptors originate from a woman in her fifties or sixties with COVID-19, enrolled during active disease.

This chain links TRBV6-5 with TRBJ2-6, with D possibly being TRBD2 (5 bases). V was shortened by 7 bases and J by 2 bases, with 9 bases between the two germline ends. The CDR3 consists of 14 residues. Germline V CDR1 and CDR2: MNHEY, SVGAGI. For the CDR3, the DNA is TGTGCCAGCAAAGCCGGGACTGGGGCCAACGTCCTGACTTTC. Translating gives CASKAGTGANVLTF.

The chain employs TRBV14 and TRBJ2-3; 8 nucleotides agree with TRBD2. This CDR3 spans 15 amino acids. With V trimmed by 4 bases and J by 2 bases, 5 bases remained unmatched. CDR1 and CDR2 from the germline V gene are SGHDN and FVKESK. CDR3 DNA: TGTGCCAGCAGCCGCAGAGCGGGGGACACAGATACGCAGTATTTT. Translation: CASSRRAGDTDTQYF.

This chain links TRBV13 with TRBJ2-7; D may be TRBD1 (6 bases). The germline V gene has CDR1 PRHDT and CDR2 FYEKMQ (reference sequence). The CDR3 contains 15 residues. The V and J ends lost 4 bases and 2 bases respectively, with 15 bases between them. The CDR3 sequence is CASSSRGRVTYEQYF. The CDR3 nucleotides are TGTGCCAGCAGCTCCAGGGGCAGGGTGACCTACGAGCAGTACTTC.

The gene calls are TRBV20-1 and TRBJ2-7; D is unresolved. Trimming removed 5 bases at V and 9 bases at J, with 14 bases between. The CDR3 extends over 11 amino acids. Germline CDR1 DFQATT, CDR2 SNEGSKA (reference sequence). CDR3 in amino acids: CSAFSYVGQYF. The CDR3 coding sequence is TGCAGTGCTTTCTCCTACGTTGGGCAGTACTTC.

V is TRBV12-5 and J is TRBJ2-7; 8 nucleotides match TRBD1. The CDR3 contains 14 residues. Germline CDR1 reads LGHNT; CDR2 reads FRNRAP. The V gene end was trimmed by 7 bases and the J gene end by 4 bases; junction bases not matched to a gene: 9. CDR3 sequence reads: CASVPSGGGYEQYF. For the CDR3, the DNA is TGTGCTAGTGTTCCGTCAGGGGGCGGGTACGAGCAGTACTTC.

The CDR3: CASSQDRAGSLGYTF. Written as DNA, the CDR3 is TGCGCCAGCAGCCAAGATCGTGCAGGGTCACTCGGCTACACCTTC. V gene TRBV4-3 combines with J gene TRBJ1-2, with a tentative D call TRBD1 (5 bases). CDR3 length: 15 residues. Germline CDR1 and CDR2: LGHNA and YSLEER. The germline V and J ends were trimmed by 0 bases and 8 bases, with 16 bases remaining between them.

The chain uses TRBV11-2 and TRBJ2-7; possible D gene TRBD2, 6 bases. V lost 3 bases and J lost 2, with 11 bases in between. The CDR3 has 14 amino acids. CDR1 SGHAT and CDR2 FQNNGV come from the germline V gene. The DNA of the CDR3 is TGTGCCAGCAGCTTCCACGGGGGAACCTACGAGCAGTACTTC. Protein sequence: CASSFHGGTYEQYF.

V and J are TRBV30 and TRBJ2-3; 12 bases match TRBD2. V lost 1 base and J lost 8; bases outside the gene matches: 10. The germline V gene encodes CDR1 GTSNPN and CDR2 SVGIG (reference sequence). The CDR3 extends over 16 amino acids. This chain's CDR3 is CAWSDLLAGGAGTQYF. The CDR3 DNA is TGTGCCTGGAGTGACTTACTAGCGGGGGGAGCTGGTACGCAGTATTTT.

J is TRBJ2-3 and V is TRBV9; 10 nucleotides line up with TRBD2. With V trimmed by 0 bases and J by 8 bases, 9 bases remained unmatched. CDR3 length: 16 amino acids. Germline V gene data show CDR1 as SGDLS and CDR2 as YYNGEE. The CDR3 spells CASSVAFSGGAGTQYF. The CDR3 region has the DNA TGTGCCAGCAGCGTAGCTTTCAGCGGGGGGGCCGGTACGCAGTATTTT.

V and J are TRBV7-3 and TRBJ2-2; 7 nucleotides line up with TRBD1. V shed 1 base and J 2 bases; nucleotides not matched to a gene: 4. The CDR3 runs to 16 residues. Germline CDR1 reads SGHTA; CDR2 reads FQGTGA. CDR3 nucleotide sequence: TGTGCCAGCAGCTTAAGCCGACAGGGTAACACCGGGGAGCTGTTTTTT. Encoded protein: CASSLSRQGNTGELFF.

The chain combines TRBV19 with TRBJ1-2; D not resolved. V was pared by 3 bases and J by 4 bases, with 9 bases between. The length of the CDR3 is 13 residues. CDR1 is LNHDA, CDR2 SQIVND, per germline (reference sequence). The CDR3 loop reads CASSIGELYGYTF. CDR3 sequence (DNA): TGTGCCAGTAGTATCGGGGAGCTCTATGGCTACACCTTC.

The chain's CDR3 is CASGLDRGVTTEAFF. The DNA of the CDR3 is TGTGCTAGTGGTTTGGACAGGGGGGTGACCACTGAAGCTTTCTTT. This sequence joins TRBV12-5 and TRBJ1-1; 8 nucleotides match TRBD1. The length of the CDR3 is 15 residues. CDR1 is LGHNT, CDR2 FRNRAP, per germline. J was trimmed by 4 bases and V by 1 base; bases with no gene match: 5. The whole variable domain, remainder taken from reference TRBV12-5 and TRBJ1-1, is DARVTQTPRHKVTEMGQEVTMRCQPILGHNTVFWYRQTMMQGLELLAYFRNRAPLDDSGMPKDRFSAEMPDATLATLKIQPSEPRDSAVYFCASGLDRGVTTEAFFGQGTRLTVV.

V and J are TRBV20-1 and TRBJ1-4, with TRBD1 matching over 7 bases. CDR1 is DFQATT and CDR2 is SNEGSKA in the germline V gene (reference sequence). The CDR3 length is 15 residues. V lost 3 bases, J lost 8 bases, and 12 bases stayed unmatched. The CDR3 nucleotides read TGCAGTGCTAGTCGGACGACAGGGTCTCAGGAAAAACTGTTTTTT. Residues: CSASRTTGSQEKLFF.

The rearrangement joins TRBV5-6 to TRBJ2-7, with D perhaps TRBD1 (6 bases). The CDR3 contains 14 residues. V was clipped by 0 bases and J by 6 bases, with 13 bases between them. CDR1 and CDR2 (germline): SGHDT, YYEEEE. CDR3 nucleotide sequence: TGTGCCAGCAGCTTGGACAGGGTTCGGGTCGAGCAGTACTTC. It encodes CASSLDRVRVEQYF.

This chain connects TRBV2 to TRBJ2-7; TRBD1 agrees at 8 bases. This CDR3 region has 16 residues. The ends lost 2 bases at V and 3 bases at J; junction bases unmatched: 9. The V gene's germline CDR1 is SNHLY and CDR2 FYNNEI. CDR3: CASSERATGAFYEQYF. As DNA, the CDR3 is TGTGCCAGCAGTGAAAGGGCGACAGGGGCTTTCTACGAGCAGTACTTC. Together with reference TRBV2 and TRBJ2-7, the CDR3 gives the full variable domain: EPEVTQTPSHQVTQMGQEVILRCVPISNHLYFYWYRQILGQKVEFLVSFYNNEISEKSEIFDDQFSVERPDGSNFTLKIRSTKLEDSAMYFCASSERATGAFYEQYFGPGTRLTVT.

This chain connects TRBV6-2 or TRBV6-3 to TRBJ2-7; D ambiguous. Germline lookup yields CDR1 MNHEY and CDR2 SVGEGT. The CDR3 runs to 13 residues. V was cut by 2 bases and J by 4 bases, with 9 bases left in between. The CDR3 sequence: CASSYGWRYEQYF. DNA of the CDR3: TGTGCCAGCAGTTACGGGTGGCGGTACGAGCAGTACTTC.

The rearrangement uses TRBV6-5 and TRBJ2-7, with D possibly TRBD1 on 6 matching bases. Germline V gene data show CDR1 as MNHEY and CDR2 as SVGAGI. The V gene lost 7 bases and the J gene lost 0 bases, with 10 bases spanning the gap. This CDR3 comprises 13 residues. This CDR3 reads CASKTGSSYEQYF. The CDR3 nucleotides read TGTGCCAGCAAAACAGGGAGCTCCTACGAGCAGTACTTC.

The V call is TRBV6-5, the J call TRBJ2-7; maybe TRBD2 (7 bases). The CDR3 loop spans 15 amino acids. V lost 6 bases, J lost 4 bases, and 19 bases lay in between. The V gene's germline CDR1 is MNHEY and CDR2 SVGAGI. As DNA, the CDR3 is TGTGCCAGCAGCCCCGTCGGGGGGCCAGGGTACGAGCAGTACTTC. Translation gives CASSPVGGPGYEQYF.

In DNA form, the CDR3 reads TGTGCCAGCAGCTTATCCGCTTCTTTAGATGAAGCTTTCTTT. Translation gives CASSLSASLDEAFF. The rearrangement joins TRBV5-6 to TRBJ1-1; D is unresolved. CDR3 length equals 14 residues. Trimming took off 2 bases at V and 7 bases at J, with 15 bases between the two ends. The germline V gene encodes CDR1 SGHDT and CDR2 YYEEEE.

Comments on this clone: This sample includes further DNA sequences coding for the same CDR3. The chain uses TRBV7-2 and TRBJ1-4, with D unresolved. V shed 5 bases and J shed 1 base, with 8 bases lying between them. Per the germline V gene, CDR1 is SGHTA and CDR2 is FQGNSA. The CDR3 runs 14 residues. CDR3 in DNA: TGTGCCAGCAGCCTCGGTGGAACTAATGAAAAACTGTTTTTT. This encodes CASSLGGTNEKLFF.

On this clone: A read error may account for a junction end that differs from germline. The chain uses TRBV6-4 and TRBJ2-5; TRBD2 matches 11 bases. CDR3 length: 16 residues. Looked up from germline, CDR1 is MRHNA and CDR2 is SNTAGT. The CDR3 coding sequence is TGTGCCAGCAGGGATCTAGCGGGGGGTTCCCAAAAGACCCAGTACTTC. Its translation is CASRDLAGGSQKTQYF.

The chain recombines TRBV4-1 with TRBJ1-6; D ambiguous. The germline CDR1 and CDR2 sequences are MGHRA and YSYEKL. CDR3 length equals 13 residues. V was trimmed by 1 base and J by 9 bases, leaving 7 bases between them. The DNA of the CDR3 is TGCGCCAGCAGCCAAGGTCCGGGTTCACCCCTCCACTTT. Its translation is CASSQGPGSPLHF.

With regard to this clone: The junction departs from the called germline gene at one end, perhaps through a read error. In the same sample, other DNA sequences code for this CDR3. V and J are TRBV4-3 and TRBJ2-1, with 11 nucleotides matching TRBD2. CDR3 size: 16 residues. The germline CDR1 and CDR2 sequences are LGHNA and YSLEER. In DNA form, the CDR3 reads TGCGCCAGCAGCCATACCGGGACTAGCGGCCTCAATGAACAGTTCTTC. Its protein product is CASSHTGTSGLNEQFF.

This sequence joins TRBV19 and TRBJ1-6, with 8 positions matching TRBD1. Germline CDR1 and CDR2: LNHDA and SQIVND (reference sequence). CDR3 length: 14 residues. Trimming cost V 1 base and J 7 bases; bases outside gene matches: 0. The CDR3 region has the DNA TGTGCCAGTAGTATAGCAGGGGGCAATTCACCCCTCCACTTT. This sequence encodes CASSIAGGNSPLHF.

This clone was detected only once. This chain connects TRBV7-6 to TRBJ1-6; 8 bases align to TRBD1. With 1 base clipped from V and 8 bases from J, the junction kept 4 bases outside the gene matches. Germline CDR1 SGHVS, CDR2 FNYEAQ. The CDR3 runs 15 residues. The CDR3 loop reads CASSLGTGSDSPLHF. The CDR3 DNA follows: TGTGCCAGCAGCTTAGGGACAGGGTCTGATTCACCCCTCCACTTT.

A single count supports this clone. The chain recombines TRBV7-9 with TRBJ1-4; the D is unclear. This CDR3 contains 13 residues. The germline CDR1 and CDR2 sequences are SEHNR and FQNEAQ (reference sequence). Trimming left V 5 bases short and J 7 bases short, with 11 bases between. The CDR3 sequence: CASSLVRGEKLFF. In DNA, the CDR3 is TGTGCCAGCAGCCTGGTTCGGGGTGAAAAACTGTTTTTT. Full variable domain (remainder filled in from reference TRBV7-9 and TRBJ1-4): DTGVSQNPRHKITKRGQNVTFRCDPISEHNRLYWYRQTLGQGPEFLTYFQNEAQLEKSRLLSDRFSAERPKGSFSTLEIQRTEQGDSAMYLCASSLVRGEKLFFGSGTQLSVL.

The chain recombines TRBV7-9 with TRBJ2-7; TRBD2 is a possible D gene (5 bases). The CDR3 has 14 residues. CDR1 and CDR2 (germline): SEHNR, FQNEAQ (reference sequence). V lost 5 bases, J lost 0 bases, and 11 bases lay in between. The CDR3 nucleotides read TGTGCCAGCAGCACGTTAGGAGGCTCCTACGAGCAGTACTTC. Residues: CASSTLGGSYEQYF. Drawing the rest from reference TRBV7-9 and TRBJ2-7, the complete variable domain is DTGVSQNPRHKITKRGQNVTFRCDPISEHNRLYWYRQTLGQGPEFLTYFQNEAQLEKSRLLSDRFSAERPKGSFSTLEIQRTEQGDSAMYLCASSTLGGSYEQYFGPGTRLTVT.